Listed below are T cell receptor beta chains from one sample, sequenced in a study of cytomegalovirus exposure and HLA in healthy donors. The protocol was immunoSEQ multiplex PCR, while the TCRdb copy is restricted to in-frame clones and leaves out a portion. Of roughly 200,000 clones detected, roughly 80% appear once; the ten largest clones hold around 1.6%. The material sequenced was PBMCs. The receptors here all came from a man aged 45-65 years in good health and CMV-seronegative. CDR3s include the opening cysteine and the closing phenylalanine or tryptophan. Each record gives: J gene, clone size, D gene, V gene, CDR3 protein, CDR3 DNA. The D gene is left open where the match is weak. Clone size appears in some rows only: once, few, many, or a class for an expanded clone.

j_call: TRBJ2-3; clone_size: -; d_call: TRBD1; v_call: TRBV19; cdr3_aa: CASSNRGTGASTDTQYF; cdr3_nt: TGTGCCAGTAGTAACAGGGGGACTGGTGCTAGCACAGATACGCAGTATTTT
j_call: TRBJ2-7; clone_size: -; d_call: -; v_call: TRBV9; cdr3_aa: CASSVATAGPYEQYF; cdr3_nt: TGTGCCAGCAGCGTAGCGACAGCAGGCCCCTACGAGCAGTACTTC
j_call: TRBJ1-4; clone_size: -; d_call: TRBD1; v_call: TRBV18; cdr3_aa: CASSANRGREKLFF; cdr3_nt: TGTGCCAGCTCAGCCAACAGGGGTCGTGAAAAACTGTTTTTT
j_call: TRBJ2-1; clone_size: -; d_call: TRBD1; v_call: TRBV9; cdr3_aa: CASSDRGQNEQFF; cdr3_nt: TGTGCCAGCAGCGACAGGGGGCAGAATGAGCAGTTCTTC
j_call: TRBJ1-5; clone_size: -; d_call: -; v_call: TRBV6-6; cdr3_aa: CASSYSNRDNQPQHF; cdr3_nt: TGTGCCAGCAGTTACTCGAACCGGGACAATCAGCCCCAGCATTTT
j_call: TRBJ2-7; clone_size: -; d_call: TRBD1; v_call: TRBV6-5; cdr3_aa: CASSYSRTGGKGEQYF; cdr3_nt: TGTGCCAGCAGTTACTCCCGGACAGGGGGAAAAGGCGAGCAGTACTTC
j_call: TRBJ1-4; clone_size: few; d_call: -; v_call: TRBV4-1; cdr3_aa: CASSLASRATNEKLFF; cdr3_nt: TGCGCCAGCAGCCTAGCTAGCCGGGCAACTAATGAAAAACTGTTTTTT
j_call: TRBJ2-3; clone_size: -; d_call: TRBD2; v_call: TRBV18; cdr3_aa: CASSLRTSGGASRTDTQYF; cdr3_nt: TGTGCCAGCTCACTCCGGACTAGCGGGGGGGCCTCGCGTACAGATACGCAGTATTTT
j_call: TRBJ2-2; clone_size: -; d_call: TRBD1; v_call: TRBV19; cdr3_aa: CASSAGTGGITGELFF; cdr3_nt: TGTGCCAGTAGTGCCGGGACAGGGGGAATCACCGGGGAGCTGTTTTTT
j_call: TRBJ2-3; clone_size: -; d_call: TRBD2; v_call: TRBV5-1; cdr3_aa: CASSLAGGRAMDTQYF; cdr3_nt: TGCGCCAGCAGCTTGGCCGGCGGGAGGGCCATGGATACGCAGTATTTT
j_call: TRBJ1-5; clone_size: -; d_call: TRBD1; v_call: TRBV5-1; cdr3_aa: CASSLQGEENQPQHF; cdr3_nt: TGCGCCAGCAGCTTACAGGGGGAAGAGAATCAGCCCCAGCATTTT
j_call: TRBJ1-1; clone_size: few; d_call: TRBD1; v_call: TRBV4-3; cdr3_aa: CASSQSTGAFAEAFF; cdr3_nt: TGCGCCAGCAGCCAATCCACAGGGGCGTTCGCTGAAGCTTTCTTT
j_call: TRBJ2-2; clone_size: -; d_call: TRBD1; v_call: TRBV5-1; cdr3_aa: CASSWTGGNTGELFF; cdr3_nt: TGCGCCAGCAGTTGGACAGGGGGCAACACCGGGGAGCTGTTTTTT
j_call: TRBJ1-4; clone_size: -; d_call: -; v_call: TRBV7-6; cdr3_aa: CASSLGGIQEKLFF; cdr3_nt: TGTGCCAGCAGTTTGGGGGGGATACAAGAAAAACTGTTTTTT
j_call: TRBJ2-2; clone_size: -; d_call: -; v_call: TRBV25-1; cdr3_aa: CASSDPGVVPGELFF; cdr3_nt: TGTGCCAGCAGTGATCCGGGAGTTGTCCCCGGGGAGCTGTTTTTT
j_call: TRBJ1-2; clone_size: once; d_call: -; v_call: TRBV9; cdr3_aa: CASSVLGQLTLVGGYTF; cdr3_nt: TGTGCCAGCAGCGTTTTAGGACAGCTCACCTTAGTAGGTGGCTACACCTTC
j_call: TRBJ2-7; clone_size: -; d_call: TRBD2; v_call: TRBV7-2; cdr3_aa: CASCPPLVTSGYEQYF; cdr3_nt: TGTGCCAGCTGCCCCCCCTTGGTTACTAGCGGCTACGAGCAGTACTTC
j_call: TRBJ2-2; clone_size: -; d_call: TRBD2; v_call: TRBV11-3; cdr3_aa: CASSKGLAENTGELFF; cdr3_nt: TGTGCCAGCAGCAAAGGACTAGCGGAGAACACCGGGGAGCTGTTTTTT
j_call: TRBJ1-6; clone_size: -; d_call: TRBD1; v_call: TRBV7-9; cdr3_aa: CASSSWTGVNSPLHF; cdr3_nt: TGTGCCAGCAGCTCCTGGACAGGCGTAAATTCACCCCTCCACTTT
j_call: TRBJ1-1; clone_size: -; d_call: -; v_call: TRBV7-2; cdr3_aa: CASSLTEPNEAFF; cdr3_nt: TGTGCCAGCAGCTTAACAGAACCTAATGAAGCTTTCTTT
j_call: TRBJ2-1; clone_size: -; d_call: TRBD1; v_call: TRBV19; cdr3_aa: CASTLPGQGAVEQFF; cdr3_nt: TGTGCCAGCACCTTACCGGGACAGGGGGCGGTTGAGCAGTTCTTC
j_call: TRBJ2-7; clone_size: -; d_call: -; v_call: TRBV9; cdr3_aa: CASSAWDWSSYEQYF; cdr3_nt: TGTGCCAGCAGCGCGTGGGACTGGAGCTCCTACGAGCAGTACTTC
j_call: TRBJ2-1; clone_size: -; d_call: TRBD2; v_call: TRBV7-9; cdr3_aa: CASRTSGSVREQFF; cdr3_nt: TGTGCCAGCAGAACTAGCGGCTCCGTCCGTGAGCAGTTCTTC
j_call: TRBJ1-1; clone_size: -; d_call: TRBD1; v_call: TRBV7-9; cdr3_aa: CSSSSQGAMNTEAFF; cdr3_nt: TGTTCCAGCAGCTCCCAGGGGGCGATGAACACTGAAGCTTTCTTT
j_call: TRBJ2-7; clone_size: -; d_call: -; v_call: TRBV6-5; cdr3_aa: CASSYSSGRYDEQYF; cdr3_nt: TGTGCCAGCAGTTACTCGTCAGGGCGTTACGACGAGCAGTACTTC
j_call: TRBJ2-1; clone_size: -; d_call: TRBD2; v_call: TRBV10-3; cdr3_aa: CAISTSGGSSYNEQFF; cdr3_nt: TGTGCCATCAGTACTAGCGGGGGTAGCTCCTACAATGAGCAGTTCTTC
j_call: TRBJ2-3; clone_size: once; d_call: -; v_call: TRBV6-5; cdr3_aa: CASNTGRGMTDTQYF; cdr3_nt: TGTGCCAGCAACACGGGACGGGGGATGACAGATACGCAGTATTTT
j_call: TRBJ2-7; clone_size: -; d_call: -; v_call: TRBV19; cdr3_aa: CASSSRGSEQYF; cdr3_nt: TGTGCCAGTAGTTCCAGGGGTTCCGAGCAGTACTTC
j_call: TRBJ1-2; clone_size: -; d_call: -; v_call: TRBV10-2; cdr3_aa: CASSEATDYGYTF; cdr3_nt: TGCGCCAGCAGTGAGGCCACTGACTATGGCTACACCTTC
j_call: TRBJ2-5; clone_size: once; d_call: -; v_call: TRBV14; cdr3_aa: CASNRQRQETQYF; cdr3_nt: TGTGCCAGCAATCGACAGCGACAAGAGACCCAGTACTTC
j_call: TRBJ1-1; clone_size: -; d_call: -; v_call: TRBV7-2; cdr3_aa: CASSLSQANTEAFF; cdr3_nt: TGTGCCAGCAGCTTAAGTCAGGCTAACACTGAAGCTTTCTTT
j_call: TRBJ1-5; clone_size: few; d_call: -; v_call: TRBV9; cdr3_aa: CASSPQGGSNQPQHF; cdr3_nt: TGTGCCAGCAGCCCCCAGGGTGGCAGCAATCAGCCCCAGCATTTT
j_call: TRBJ1-4; clone_size: -; d_call: -; v_call: TRBV2; cdr3_aa: CASKRTGRGANEKLFF; cdr3_nt: TGTGCCAGCAAGAGAACAGGGAGGGGAGCTAATGAAAAACTGTTTTTT
j_call: TRBJ2-5; clone_size: once; d_call: TRBD2; v_call: TRBV7-3; cdr3_aa: CASSLGSSGGETQYF; cdr3_nt: TGTGCCAGCAGCTTAGGGTCTAGCGGGGGAGAGACCCAGTACTTC
j_call: TRBJ1-2; clone_size: -; d_call: -; v_call: TRBV9; cdr3_aa: CASSVHSNYGYTF; cdr3_nt: TGTGCCAGCAGCGTACACAGTAACTATGGCTACACCTTC
j_call: TRBJ1-4; clone_size: -; d_call: -; v_call: TRBV5-1; cdr3_aa: CASSLDSRGLRKLFF; cdr3_nt: TGCGCCAGCAGCTTGGATTCCAGGGGCTTAAGAAAACTGTTTTTT
j_call: TRBJ1-1; clone_size: -; d_call: TRBD1; v_call: TRBV15; cdr3_aa: CATSREWETGEAFF; cdr3_nt: TGTGCCACCAGCAGAGAATGGGAGACAGGGGAAGCTTTCTTT
j_call: TRBJ2-3; clone_size: -; d_call: TRBD1; v_call: TRBV19; cdr3_aa: CASSRPGQGTSDTQYF; cdr3_nt: TGTGCCAGTAGTAGACCGGGACAGGGGACCTCGGATACGCAGTATTTT
j_call: TRBJ2-1; clone_size: -; d_call: TRBD2; v_call: TRBV4-2; cdr3_aa: CASSRNGLASNEQFF; cdr3_nt: TGTGCCAGCAGCCGGAACGGACTAGCATCCAATGAGCAGTTCTTC
j_call: TRBJ2-1; clone_size: -; d_call: -; v_call: TRBV9; cdr3_aa: CASSVVSLSGNEQFF; cdr3_nt: TGTGCCAGCAGCGTAGTGTCTTTGAGCGGCAATGAGCAGTTCTTC
j_call: TRBJ1-5; clone_size: -; d_call: -; v_call: TRBV30; cdr3_aa: CAFSEFSNQPQHF; cdr3_nt: TGTGCCTTCTCGGAGTTTAGCAATCAGCCCCAGCATTTT
j_call: TRBJ2-3; clone_size: -; d_call: -; v_call: TRBV5-6; cdr3_aa: CASSFRVGPVSGYTDTQYF; cdr3_nt: TGTGCCAGCAGCTTTCGGGTGGGGCCGGTTAGCGGATACACAGATACGCAGTATTTT
j_call: TRBJ2-7; clone_size: -; d_call: -; v_call: TRBV30; cdr3_aa: CAWSQSLTVYEQYF; cdr3_nt: TGTGCCTGGAGTCAGAGCCTGACAGTGTACGAGCAGTACTTC
j_call: TRBJ2-7; clone_size: -; d_call: -; v_call: TRBV5-4; cdr3_aa: CASSLEEGYEQYF; cdr3_nt: TGTGCCAGCAGCCTGGAGGAGGGGTACGAGCAGTACTTC
j_call: TRBJ2-1; clone_size: once; d_call: -; v_call: TRBV14; cdr3_aa: CASSQEEGRAGRNEQFF; cdr3_nt: TGTGCCAGCAGCCAAGAAGAGGGGCGGGCGGGACGCAATGAGCAGTTCTTC
j_call: TRBJ2-7; clone_size: -; d_call: TRBD2; v_call: TRBV5-1; cdr3_aa: CASSLAGTSGRASYEQYF; cdr3_nt: TGCGCCAGCAGCTTGGCCGGGACTAGCGGGAGGGCCTCCTACGAGCAGTACTTC
j_call: TRBJ2-2; clone_size: -; d_call: TRBD2; v_call: TRBV9; cdr3_aa: CASGGSGGALRTGELFF; cdr3_nt: TGTGCCAGCGGGGGTAGCGGGGGGGCCCTGCGAACCGGGGAGCTGTTTTTT
j_call: TRBJ2-6; clone_size: -; d_call: TRBD1; v_call: TRBV11-2; cdr3_aa: CASSLGTGDVLTF; cdr3_nt: TGTGCCAGCAGCTTAGGGACAGGGGACGTCCTGACTTTC
j_call: TRBJ1-1; clone_size: -; d_call: TRBD1; v_call: TRBV5-4; cdr3_aa: CASSWTGLEAFF; cdr3_nt: TGTGCCAGCAGTTGGACAGGCCTTGAAGCTTTCTTT